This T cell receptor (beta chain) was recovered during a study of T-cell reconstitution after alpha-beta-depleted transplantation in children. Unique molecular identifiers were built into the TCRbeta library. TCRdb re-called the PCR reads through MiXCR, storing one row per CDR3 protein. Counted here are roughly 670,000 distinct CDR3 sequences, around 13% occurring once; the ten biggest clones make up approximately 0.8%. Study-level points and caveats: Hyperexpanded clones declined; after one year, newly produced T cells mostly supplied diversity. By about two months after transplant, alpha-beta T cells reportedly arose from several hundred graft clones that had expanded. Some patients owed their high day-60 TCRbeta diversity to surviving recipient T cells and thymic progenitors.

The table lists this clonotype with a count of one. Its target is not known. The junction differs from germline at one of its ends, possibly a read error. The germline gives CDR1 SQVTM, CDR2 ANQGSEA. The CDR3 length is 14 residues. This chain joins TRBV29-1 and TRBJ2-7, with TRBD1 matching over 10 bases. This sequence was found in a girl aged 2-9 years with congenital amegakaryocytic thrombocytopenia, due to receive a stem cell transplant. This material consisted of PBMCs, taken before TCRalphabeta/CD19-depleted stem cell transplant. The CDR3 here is CSVGRDRGFYEPYF. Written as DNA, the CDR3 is TGCAGCGTTGGGAGGGACAGGGGCTTTTACGAGCCGTACTTC.